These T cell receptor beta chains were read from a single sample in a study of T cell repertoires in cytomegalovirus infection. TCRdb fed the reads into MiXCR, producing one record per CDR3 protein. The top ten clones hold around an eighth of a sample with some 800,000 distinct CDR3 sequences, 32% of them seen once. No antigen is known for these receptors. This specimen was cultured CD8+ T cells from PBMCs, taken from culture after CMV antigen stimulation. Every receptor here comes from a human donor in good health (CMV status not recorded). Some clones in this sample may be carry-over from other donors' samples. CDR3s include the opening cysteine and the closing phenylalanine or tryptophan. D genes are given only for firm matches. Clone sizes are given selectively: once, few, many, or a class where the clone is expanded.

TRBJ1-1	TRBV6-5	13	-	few	TGTGCCAGCAGTCAGTCCTGGAGCACTGAAGCTTTCTTT	CASSQSWSTEAFF
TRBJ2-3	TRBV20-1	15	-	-	TGCAGTGAAAGGGGTCCGCGGGGGCTCGGGGATACGCAGTATTTT	CSERGPRGLGDTQYF
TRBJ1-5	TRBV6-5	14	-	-	TGTGCCAGTGCTGGGGGTGTGGGCAATCAGCCCCAGCATTTT	CASAGGVGNQPQHF
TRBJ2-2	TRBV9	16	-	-	TGTGCCAGCAGCGTATCTTGGGTCCCGAACACCGGGGAGCTGTTTTTT	CASSVSWVPNTGELFF
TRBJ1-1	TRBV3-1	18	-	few	TGTGCCAGCAGCCAAGATGGGCCCTTCGAGGGTCTTAGCACTGAAGCTTTCTTT	CASSQDGPFEGLSTEAFF
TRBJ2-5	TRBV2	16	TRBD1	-	TGTGCCAGCAGGAAAGGGACAGGTCCTCCACAAGGGGCCCAGTACTTC	CASRKGTGPPQGAQYF
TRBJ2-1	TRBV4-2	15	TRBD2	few	TGTGCCAGCAGCCGCCGGAAGACTAGCTCAGATGAGCAGTTCTTC	CASSRRKTSSDEQFF
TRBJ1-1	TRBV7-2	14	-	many	TGTGCCAGCAGCTTAACGTCCGTGAACACTGAAGCTTTCTTT	CASSLTSVNTEAFF
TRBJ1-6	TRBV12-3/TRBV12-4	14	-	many	TGTGCCAGCAGCCGGACAGATTATAATTCACCCCTCCACTTT	CASSRTDYNSPLHF
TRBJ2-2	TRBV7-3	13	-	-	TGTGCCAGCAGCCCTGGAGACCCCGGGGAGCTGTTTTTT	CASSPGDPGELFF
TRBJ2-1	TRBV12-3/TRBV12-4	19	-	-	TGCGCCAGCAGTGGCGAAACTCTAGTGGGGTCGAGCTCCTACAATGAGCAGTTCTTC	CASSGETLVGSSSYNEQFF
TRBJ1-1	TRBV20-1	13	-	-	TGCAGTGCTAGAGATCTGGGGCAGGAGGCGAACCCATTT	CSARDLGQEANPF
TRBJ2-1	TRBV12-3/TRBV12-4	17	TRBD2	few	TGTGCCAGCAGTTTATCGCCACAAGCGGGGGGGCACCATGAGCAGTTCTTC	CASSLSPQAGGHHEQFF
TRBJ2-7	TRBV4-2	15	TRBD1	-	TGTGCCAGCAGCCAAGATGGGACAGGGAACTACGAGCAGTACTTC	CASSQDGTGNYEQYF
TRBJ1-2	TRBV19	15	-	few	TGTGCCAGTACTCTAACCAGGACACGGAATTATGGCTACACCTTC	CASTLTRTRNYGYTF
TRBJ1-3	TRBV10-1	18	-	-	TGCGCCAGCAGTTGGGTTTCCCGGACCAGAGAAATCGGAAACACCATATATTTT	CASSWVSRTREIGNTIYF
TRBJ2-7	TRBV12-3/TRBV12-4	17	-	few	TGTGCCAGCAGTTTAGAGGGGTTGGGGTCAAGGGTATACGAGCAGTACTTC	CASSLEGLGSRVYEQYF
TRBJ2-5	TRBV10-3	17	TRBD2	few	TGTGCCATCAGTGACTTCCCGAGCGGGGGGGCCGGAGAGACCCAGTACTTC	CAISDFPSGGAGETQYF
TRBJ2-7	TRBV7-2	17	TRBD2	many	TGTGCCAGCAGCTTAGCTAGCGGGGGGTCAGGGTCCTACGAGCAGTACTTC	CASSLASGGSGSYEQYF
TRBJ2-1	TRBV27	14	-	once	TGTGCCAGCAGTTTAGCGGGTTCGCGGAGTGAGCAGTTCTTC	CASSLAGSRSEQFF
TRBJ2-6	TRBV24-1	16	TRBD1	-	TGTGCCACCAGTGGCAGTACAGGGGCTGGGGCCAACGTCCTGACTTTC	CATSGSTGAGANVLTF
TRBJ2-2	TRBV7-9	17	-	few	TGTGCCAGCAGTTTCCTTCCCCTGACAGTGAACACCGGGGAGCTGTTTTTT	CASSFLPLTVNTGELFF
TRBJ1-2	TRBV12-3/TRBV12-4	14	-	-	TGTGCCAGCAGTTTGGCAGGGATAGTAATTGGCTACACCTTC	CASSLAGIVIGYTF
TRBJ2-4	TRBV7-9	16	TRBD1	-	TGTGCCAGCAGCTCGACAGGGGGGGTAGCCAAAAACATTCAGTACTTC	CASSSTGGVAKNIQYF
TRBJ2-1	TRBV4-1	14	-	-	TGCGCCAGCAGCCAAGGAGACCCGAGGAATGAGCAGTTCTTC	CASSQGDPRNEQFF
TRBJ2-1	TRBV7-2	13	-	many	TGTGCCAGCAGCGAAAGGGGGTACAATGAGCAGTTCTTC	CASSERGYNEQFF
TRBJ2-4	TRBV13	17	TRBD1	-	TGTGCCAGCAGCCTAGGACAGGGAGTGAGAGCCAAAAACATTCAGTACTTC	CASSLGQGVRAKNIQYF
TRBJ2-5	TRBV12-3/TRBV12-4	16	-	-	TGTGCCAGCACCCCGAGGAGGGATGGGGCCCGAGAGACCCAGTACTTC	CASTPRRDGARETQYF
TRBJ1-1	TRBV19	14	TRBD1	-	TGTGCCAGTAGTATAAGGGCAGGGGGGACTGAAGCTTTCTTT	CASSIRAGGTEAFF
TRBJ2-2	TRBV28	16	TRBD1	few	TGTGCCAGCAGCACCTCACGTGACAGGGGTAACGGGGAGCTGTTTTTT	CASSTSRDRGNGELFF
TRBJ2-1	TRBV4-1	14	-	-	TGCGCCAGCAGCCAGGATCTTTCCTACAATGAGCAGTTCTTC	CASSQDLSYNEQFF
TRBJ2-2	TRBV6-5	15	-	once	TGTGCCAGCAGTTACGCGGGACTTAACACCGGGGAGCTGTTTTTT	CASSYAGLNTGELFF
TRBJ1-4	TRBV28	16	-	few	TGTGCCAGCAGTGCCACAGAGGTTGCAACTAATGAAAAACTGTTTTTT	CASSATEVATNEKLFF
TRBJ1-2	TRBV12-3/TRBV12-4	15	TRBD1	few	TGTGCCAGCAGGGACAGGGCCACTAGGGGAGGAGGCTACACCTTC	CASRDRATRGGGYTF
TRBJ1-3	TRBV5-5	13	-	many	TGTGCCAGCAGCTTGGGGATGGGAAACACCATATATTTT	CASSLGMGNTIYF
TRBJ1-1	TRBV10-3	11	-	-	TGTGCCATCAGTGACGCCCGGGAAGCTTTCTTT	CAISDAREAFF
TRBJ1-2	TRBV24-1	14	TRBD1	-	TGTGCCACCAGTGACTCCGGGACAGGGGATGGCTACACCTTC	CATSDSGTGDGYTF
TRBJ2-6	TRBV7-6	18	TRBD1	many	TGTGCCAGCAGCCTGACGGGGACAGGTTTCTCTGGGGCCAACGTCCTGACTTTC	CASSLTGTGFSGANVLTF
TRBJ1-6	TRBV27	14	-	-	TGTGCCAGCAGTTTATCCCGACCAAATTCACCCCTCCACTTT	CASSLSRPNSPLHF
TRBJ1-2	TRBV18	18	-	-	TGTGCCAGCTCACCCAAGCATCAGCAGGCACCATCCCCCTATGGCTACACCTTC	CASSPKHQQAPSPYGYTF
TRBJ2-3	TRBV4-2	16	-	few	TGTGCCAGCAGCCAAGATCCGGGGGCTGGCACAGATACGCAGTATTTT	CASSQDPGAGTDTQYF
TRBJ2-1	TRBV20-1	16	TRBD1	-	TGCAGCTTTGTCTTCACGGGACAGTTAACCTACAATGAGCAGTTCTTC	CSFVFTGQLTYNEQFF
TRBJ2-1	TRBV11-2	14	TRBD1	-	TGTGCCAGCAGCTTAGTAACAGGGGCGCTCGAGCAGTTCTTC	CASSLVTGALEQFF
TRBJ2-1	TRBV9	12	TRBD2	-	TGTGCCAGCAGCGAGGGAGGGGAAGAGCAGTTCTTC	CASSEGGEEQFF